The 16 T cell receptor beta chains in this list originate from one sample, sequenced in a study of OX40 agonist ivuxolimab in advanced cancers. Here immunoSEQ multiplex PCR was the method, and the copy in TCRdb shows in-frame clones only, minus some. The table has about 69,000 clones, 70% to 90% seen once. The sequences come from CD4+ or CD8+ T cells sorted from blood, collected in a trial of the OX40 agonist ivuxolimab. All receptors come from an adult with an advanced solid tumor such as melanoma, head and neck, liver or kidney cancer.

The rearrangement links TRBV15 to TRBJ1-4, with no clear D. Per the germline V gene, CDR1 is LNHNV and CDR2 is YYDKDF (reference sequence). The CDR3 contains 14 residues. V lost 1 base to trimming and J lost 6 bases, with 9 bases between them. This chain's CDR3 is CATSRVGSDEKLFF. In DNA form, the CDR3 reads TGTGCCACCAGCAGAGTGGGGTCGGATGAAAAACTGTTTTTT.

The gene calls are TRBV7-9 and TRBJ1-2, with 8 bases that match TRBD1. Per the germline V gene, CDR1 is SEHNR and CDR2 is FQNEAQ (reference sequence). The CDR3 consists of 14 residues. With V trimmed by 2 bases and J by 6 bases, 5 bases remained unmatched. The CDR3 nucleotides read TGTGCCAGCAGCTTACAGACAGGGGTAAATGGCTACACCTTC. Translated: CASSLQTGVNGYTF.

In its sample, this clone was seen once. The chain carries TRBV5-4 and TRBJ2-7, with 9 bases identical to TRBD1. The CDR3 length is 15 residues. V was clipped by 1 base and J by 6 bases; unmatched bases: 8. Germline CDR1 SGHNT, CDR2 YYREEE (reference sequence). CDR3 DNA sequence: TGTGCCAGCAGCTTGTGGGACAGGGTATCCGGCGAGCAGTACTTC. It specifies CASSLWDRVSGEQYF.

V usage is TRBV5-1 and J usage is TRBJ2-5, with D tentatively TRBD2 (6 bases). The CDR3 covers 15 residues. V shed 9 bases and J shed 3 bases, with 21 bases lying between them. Germline CDR1 is SGHRS and CDR2 is YFSETQ. In DNA, the CDR3 is TGCGCCAACTCGGGACTCCGCGGGTCCAAAGAGACCCAGTACTTC. It specifies CANSGLRGSKETQYF. The full variable domain, its missing parts supplied by reference TRBV5-1 and TRBJ2-5, is KAGVTQTPRYLIKTRGQQVTLSCSPISGHRSVSWYQQTPGQGLQFLFEYFSETQRNKGNFPGRFSGRQFSNSRSEMNVSTLELGDSALYLCANSGLRGSKETQYFGPGTRLLVL.

This sequence joins TRBV11-3 and TRBJ2-7; TRBD1 is a possible D gene (5 bases). The germline V gene encodes CDR1 SGHNT and CDR2 YENEEA. Deletions cut 6 bases from V and 1 base from J, with 10 bases between. The CDR3 extends over 13 amino acids. The CDR3 here is CASSPDRSYEQYF. The CDR3 region has the DNA TGTGCCAGCAGTCCCGACAGATCCTACGAGCAGTACTTC.

The chain is built from TRBV21-1 and TRBJ1-3. TRBV21-1 corresponds to a pseudogene. This CDR3 is built from 19 residues. CDR3 region: CASSNGGADQFYSGNTIYF. In DNA form, the CDR3 reads TGTGCCAGCAGCAATGGGGGAGCGGACCAGTTCTACTCTGGAAACACCATATATTTT.

The chain links TRBV14 to TRBJ2-3, with D hard to call. V was pared by 0 bases and J by 6 bases, with 13 bases between. CDR1 and CDR2 from the germline V gene are SGHDN and FVKESK. CDR3 length: 15 residues. The CDR3 bases are TGTGCCAGCAGCCAAGAAAGTCGGAACACCGATACGCAGTATTTT. The encoded protein is CASSQESRNTDTQYF.

This chain links TRBV7-8 with TRBJ2-4; the D is unclear. The CDR3 loop spans 13 amino acids. The germline CDR1 and CDR2 sequences are SGHVS and FQNEAQ. The germline V and J ends were trimmed by 5 bases and 9 bases, with 14 bases remaining between them. The CDR3 DNA reads TGTGCCAGCAGCCCTCGAATAATGAGCATTCAGTACTTC. Translation gives CASSPRIMSIQYF. Combining the CDR3 with reference TRBV7-8 and TRBJ2-4 gives the whole variable domain GAGVSQSPRYKVAKRGQDVALRCDPISGHVSLFWYQQALGQGPEFLTYFQNEAQLDKSGLPSDRFFAERPEGSVSTLKIQRTQQEDSAVYLCASSPRIMSIQYFGAGTRLSVL.

The chain joins TRBV5-1 to TRBJ2-3; possibly TRBD2 for D (6 bases). CDR3 length: 15 amino acids. V lost 4 bases to trimming and J lost 5 bases, with 17 bases between them. From germline, CDR1 is SGHRS and CDR2 YFSETQ. The CDR3 loop reads CASSIGLPRGDTQYF. CDR3 nucleotides: TGCGCCAGCAGCATCGGACTACCACGGGGAGATACGCAGTATTTT.

The J gene is TRBJ1-5, the V gene TRBV4-3; 7 bases align to TRBD1. V lost 0 bases and J lost 2; bases outside the gene matches: 1. This CDR3 comprises 15 residues. Germline-derived CDR1 and CDR2 are LGHNA and YSLEER. The CDR3 bases are TGCGCCAGCAGCCAAGAGACAGGGCGCAATCAGCCCCAGCATTTT. It translates to CASSQETGRNQPQHF.

The V gene is TRBV6-6, the J gene TRBJ2-2, with D maybe TRBD1 (6 bases). Trimming cost V 7 bases and J 1 base, with 13 bases left between them. CDR3 size: 15 residues. Germline-derived CDR1 and CDR2 are MNHNY and SVGAGI (reference sequence). The CDR3 DNA follows: TGTGCCAGCAAACCCGGGACAAAGAACACCGGGGAGCTGTTTTTT. Translation: CASKPGTKNTGELFF.

The CDR3 DNA reads TGTGCCAGCAGCCAAGAAGTGGGACTAGCGGGGGGGACCCAAGAGACCCAGTACTTC. It is translated as CASSQEVGLAGGTQETQYF. The rearrangement links TRBV4-2 to TRBJ2-5, with 16 nucleotides matching TRBD2. Germline CDR1 LGHNA, CDR2 YNFKEQ. Trimming at V came to 0 bases and at J to 1 base, leaving 5 bases not matched to a gene. The CDR3 length is 19 residues.

This sequence joins TRBV11-2 and TRBJ1-3; D remains ambiguous. V gave up 5 bases and J gave up 4 bases, with 12 bases separating them. CDR3 length equals 14 residues. CDR1 is SGHAT and CDR2 is FQNNGV in the germline V gene. The CDR3 loop is CASSPSVGGNTIYF. CDR3 nucleotides: TGTGCCAGCAGCCCCTCTGTGGGAGGAAACACCATATATTTT.

The CDR3 is CASSSTSGYGYTF. The DNA of the CDR3 is TGTGCCAGCAGCTCCACCTCTGGGTATGGCTACACCTTC. V and J are TRBV7-2 and TRBJ1-2; D uncertain. V was cut by 4 bases and J by 5 bases, with 11 bases left in between. CDR1 and CDR2 (germline): SGHTA, FQGNSA. CDR3 size: 13 residues. Supplemented by reference TRBV7-2 and TRBJ1-2, the full variable domain reads GAGVSQSPSNKVTEKGKDVELRCDPISGHTALYWYRQSLGQGLEFLIYFQGNSAPDKSGLPSDRFSAERTGGSVSTLTIQRTQQEDSAVYLCASSSTSGYGYTFGSGTRLTVV.

The chain uses TRBV27 and TRBJ2-7, with 10 bases aligning to TRBD1. The CDR3 loop spans 14 amino acids. The junction had 4 bases not matched to a gene; V was cut back by 5 bases and J by 3 bases. The germline V gene encodes CDR1 MNHEY and CDR2 SMNVEV (reference sequence). The CDR3 here is CASSHGTGVYEQYF. The CDR3 DNA reads as TGTGCCAGCAGTCATGGGACAGGGGTCTACGAGCAGTACTTC.

This sequence joins TRBV9 and TRBJ2-1; 9 positions agree with TRBD2. There are 15 residues in the CDR3. The junction had 9 bases not matched to a gene; V was cut back by 7 bases and J by 4 bases. In germline, CDR1 is SGDLS, CDR2 YYNGEE. The CDR3 coding sequence is TGTGCCAGCGCCCCGCTAGCGGGGAGTTACAATGAGCAGTTCTTC. This encodes CASAPLAGSYNEQFF.